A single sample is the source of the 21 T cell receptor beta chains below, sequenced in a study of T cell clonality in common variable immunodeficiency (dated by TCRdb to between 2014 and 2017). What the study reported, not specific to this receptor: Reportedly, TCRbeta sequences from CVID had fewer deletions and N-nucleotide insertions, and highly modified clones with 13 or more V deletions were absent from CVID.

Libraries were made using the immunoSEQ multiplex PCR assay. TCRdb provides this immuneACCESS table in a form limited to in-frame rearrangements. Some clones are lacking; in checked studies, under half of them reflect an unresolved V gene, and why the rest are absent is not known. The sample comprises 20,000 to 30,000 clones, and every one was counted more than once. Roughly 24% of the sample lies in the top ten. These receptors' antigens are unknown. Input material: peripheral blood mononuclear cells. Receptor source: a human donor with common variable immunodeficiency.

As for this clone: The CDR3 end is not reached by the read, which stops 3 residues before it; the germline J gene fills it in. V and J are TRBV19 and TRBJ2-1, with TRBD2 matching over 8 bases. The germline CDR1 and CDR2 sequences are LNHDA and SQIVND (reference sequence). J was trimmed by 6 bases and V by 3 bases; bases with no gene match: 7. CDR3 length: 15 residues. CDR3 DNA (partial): TGTGCCAGTAGTATTTCGGCTAGCGGGTTCAATGAG. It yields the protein CASSISASGFNE. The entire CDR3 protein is CASSISASGFNEQFF.

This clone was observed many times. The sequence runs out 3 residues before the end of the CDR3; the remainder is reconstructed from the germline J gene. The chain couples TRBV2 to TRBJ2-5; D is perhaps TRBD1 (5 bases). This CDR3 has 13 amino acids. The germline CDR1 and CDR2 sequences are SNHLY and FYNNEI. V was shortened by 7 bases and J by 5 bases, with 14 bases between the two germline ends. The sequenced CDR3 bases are TGTGCCAGCAACCCTTGGGCAGGGGAGACC. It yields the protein CASNPWAGET. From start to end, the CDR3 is CASNPWAGETQYF.

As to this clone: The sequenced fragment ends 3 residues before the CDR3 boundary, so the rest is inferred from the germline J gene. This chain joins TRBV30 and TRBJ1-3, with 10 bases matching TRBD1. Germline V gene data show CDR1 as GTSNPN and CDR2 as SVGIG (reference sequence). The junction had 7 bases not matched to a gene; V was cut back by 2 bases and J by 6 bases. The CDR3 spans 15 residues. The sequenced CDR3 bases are TGTGCCTGGAGTCGAGACAGGGGGCGGTTAAACACC. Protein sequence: CAWSRDRGRLNT. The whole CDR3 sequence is CAWSRDRGRLNTIYF.

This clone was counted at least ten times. The CDR3 region is CASSIEFQGTGGHEQYF. Partial CDR3 DNA: TGTGCCAGTAGTATCGAATTTCAGGGGACAGGGGGGCACGAG. The chain employs TRBV19 and TRBJ2-7, with TRBD1 matching over 11 bases. The read terminates 3 residues ahead of where the CDR3 ends, so the germline J gene completes it. The germline V gene encodes CDR1 LNHDA and CDR2 SQIVND (reference sequence). The length of the CDR3 is 17 residues. J lost 5 bases, V lost 3 bases, and 12 bases had no gene match. The full variable domain, its missing parts supplied by reference TRBV19 and TRBJ2-7, is DGGITQSPKYLFRKEGQNVTLSCEQNLNHDAMYWYRQDPGQGLRLIYYSQIVNDFQKGDIAEGYSVSREKKESFPLTVTSAQKNPTAFYLCASSIEFQGTGGHEQYFGPGTRLTVT.

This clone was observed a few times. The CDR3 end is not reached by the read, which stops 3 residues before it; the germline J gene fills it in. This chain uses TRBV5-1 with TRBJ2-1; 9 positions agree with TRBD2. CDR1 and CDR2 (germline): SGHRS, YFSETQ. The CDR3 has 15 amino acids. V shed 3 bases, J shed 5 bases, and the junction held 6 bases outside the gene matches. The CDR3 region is CASSYSGSRNNEQFF. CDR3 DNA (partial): TGCGCCAGCAGCTATAGCGGGAGTCGGAACAATGAG. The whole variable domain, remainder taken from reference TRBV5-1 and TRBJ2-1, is KAGVTQTPRYLIKTRGQQVTLSCSPISGHRSVSWYQQTPGQGLQFLFEYFSETQRNKGNFPGRFSGRQFSNSRSEMNVSTLELGDSALYLCASSYSGSRNNEQFFGPGTRLTVL.

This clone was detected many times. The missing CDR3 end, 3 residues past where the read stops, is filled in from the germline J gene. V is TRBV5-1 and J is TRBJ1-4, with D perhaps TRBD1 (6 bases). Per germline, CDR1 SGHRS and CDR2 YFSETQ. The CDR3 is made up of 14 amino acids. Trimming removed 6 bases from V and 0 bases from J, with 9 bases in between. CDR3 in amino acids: CASTTGATNEKLFF. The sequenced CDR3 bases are TGCGCCAGCACGACAGGTGCAACTAATGAAAAA.

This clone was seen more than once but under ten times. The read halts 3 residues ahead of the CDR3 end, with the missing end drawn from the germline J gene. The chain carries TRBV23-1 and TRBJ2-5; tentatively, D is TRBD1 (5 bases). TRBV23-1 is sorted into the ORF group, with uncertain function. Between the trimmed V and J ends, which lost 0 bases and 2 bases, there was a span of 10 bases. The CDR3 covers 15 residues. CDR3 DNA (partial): TGCGCCAGCAGTCAATCGTTCAGGGTTCAAGAGACC. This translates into CASSQSFRVQET. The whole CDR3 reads CASSQSFRVQETQYF.

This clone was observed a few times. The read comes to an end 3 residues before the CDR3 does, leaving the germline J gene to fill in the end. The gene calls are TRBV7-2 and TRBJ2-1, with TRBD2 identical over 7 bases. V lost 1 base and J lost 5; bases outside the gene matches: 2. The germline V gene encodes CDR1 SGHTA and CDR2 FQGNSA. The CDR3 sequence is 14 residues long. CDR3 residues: CASSLVGGDNEQFF. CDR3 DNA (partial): TGTGCCAGCAGCTTAGTGGGGGGGGACAATGAG.

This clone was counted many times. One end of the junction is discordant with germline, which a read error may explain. Partial CDR3 DNA: TGCGCCAGCAGCCACGGGACTAGTGTCGGGGAG. Its translation: CASSHGTSVGE. The complete CDR3 sequence is CASSHGTSVGELFF. This chain links TRBV4-2 with TRBJ2-2; TRBD2 matches 8 bases. Read data end 3 residues before the CDR3 end; the end is taken from the germline J gene. The CDR3 spans 14 residues. CDR1 and CDR2 from the germline V gene are LGHNA and YNFKEQ.

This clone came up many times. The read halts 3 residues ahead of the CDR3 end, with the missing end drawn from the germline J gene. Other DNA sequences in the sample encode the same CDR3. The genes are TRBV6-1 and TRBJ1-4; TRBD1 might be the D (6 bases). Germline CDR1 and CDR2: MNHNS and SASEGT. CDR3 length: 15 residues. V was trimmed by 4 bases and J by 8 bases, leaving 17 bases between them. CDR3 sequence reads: CASSVWKQGGEKLFF. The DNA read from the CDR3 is TGTGCCAGCAGTGTTTGGAAACAGGGTGGGGAAAAA.

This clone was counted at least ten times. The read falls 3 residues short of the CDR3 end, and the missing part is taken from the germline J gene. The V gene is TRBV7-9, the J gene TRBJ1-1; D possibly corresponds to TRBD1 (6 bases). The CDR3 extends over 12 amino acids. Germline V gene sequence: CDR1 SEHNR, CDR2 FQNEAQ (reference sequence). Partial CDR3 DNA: TGTGCCAGCAGACATGGGACACCCGAA. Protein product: CASRHGTPE. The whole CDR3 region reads CASRHGTPEAFF.

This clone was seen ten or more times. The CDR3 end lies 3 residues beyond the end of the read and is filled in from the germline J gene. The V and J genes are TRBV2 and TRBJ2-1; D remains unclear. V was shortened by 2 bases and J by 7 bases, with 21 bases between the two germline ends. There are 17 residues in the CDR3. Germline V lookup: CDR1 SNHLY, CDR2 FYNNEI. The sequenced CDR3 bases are TGTGCCAGCAGTGAAAGAATAGTCTACCCCCCGTATAATGAG. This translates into CASSERIVYPPYNE. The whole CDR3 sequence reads CASSERIVYPPYNEQFF.

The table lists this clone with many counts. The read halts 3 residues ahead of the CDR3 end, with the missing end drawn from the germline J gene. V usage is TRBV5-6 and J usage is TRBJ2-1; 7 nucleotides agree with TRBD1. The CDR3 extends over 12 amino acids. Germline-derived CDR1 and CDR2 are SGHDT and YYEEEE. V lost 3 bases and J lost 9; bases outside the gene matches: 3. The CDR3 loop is CASSSTGREQFF. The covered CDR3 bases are TGTGCCAGCAGCTCGACAGGGCGTGAG.

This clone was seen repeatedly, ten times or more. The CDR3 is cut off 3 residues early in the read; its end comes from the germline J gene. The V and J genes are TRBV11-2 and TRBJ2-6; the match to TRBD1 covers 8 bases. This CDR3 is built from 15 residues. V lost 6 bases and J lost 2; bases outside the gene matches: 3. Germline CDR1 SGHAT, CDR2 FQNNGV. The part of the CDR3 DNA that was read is TGTGCCAGCAGACTGGACAGGGCTGGGGCCAACGTC. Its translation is CASRLDRAGANV. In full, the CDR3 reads CASRLDRAGANVLTF.

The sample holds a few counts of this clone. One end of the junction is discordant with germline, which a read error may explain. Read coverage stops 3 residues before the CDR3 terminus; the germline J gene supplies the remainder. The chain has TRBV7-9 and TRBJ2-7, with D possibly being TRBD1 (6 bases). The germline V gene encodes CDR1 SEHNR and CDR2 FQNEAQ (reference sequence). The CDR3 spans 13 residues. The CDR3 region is CSSSTGPVHEQYF. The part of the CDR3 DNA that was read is TGTTCCAGCAGTACAGGGCCCGTCCACGAG.

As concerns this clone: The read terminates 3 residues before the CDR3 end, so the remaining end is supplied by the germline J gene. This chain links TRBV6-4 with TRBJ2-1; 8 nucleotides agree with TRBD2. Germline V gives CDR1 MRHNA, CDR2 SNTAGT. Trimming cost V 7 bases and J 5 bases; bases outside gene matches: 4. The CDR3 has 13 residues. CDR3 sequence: CASMGGGNNEQFF. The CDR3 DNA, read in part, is TGTGCCAGCATGGGCGGGGGGAACAATGAG.

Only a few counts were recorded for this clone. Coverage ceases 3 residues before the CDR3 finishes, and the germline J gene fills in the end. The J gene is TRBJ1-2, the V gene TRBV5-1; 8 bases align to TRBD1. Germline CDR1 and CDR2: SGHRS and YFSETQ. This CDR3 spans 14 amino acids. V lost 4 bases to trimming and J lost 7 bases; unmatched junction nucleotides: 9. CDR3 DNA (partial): TGCGCCAGCAGCCCCTGGACAGGGCGGAGTGGC. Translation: CASSPWTGRSG. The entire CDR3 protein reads CASSPWTGRSGYTF.

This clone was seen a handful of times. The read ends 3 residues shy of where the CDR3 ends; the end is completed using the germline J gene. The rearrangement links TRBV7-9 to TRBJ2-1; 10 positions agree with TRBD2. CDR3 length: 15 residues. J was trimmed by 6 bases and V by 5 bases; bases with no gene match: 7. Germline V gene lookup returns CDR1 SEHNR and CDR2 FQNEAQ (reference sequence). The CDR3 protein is CASSIKRGGLNEQFF. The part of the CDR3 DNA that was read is TGTGCCAGCAGCATCAAGCGGGGGGGCCTCAATGAG.

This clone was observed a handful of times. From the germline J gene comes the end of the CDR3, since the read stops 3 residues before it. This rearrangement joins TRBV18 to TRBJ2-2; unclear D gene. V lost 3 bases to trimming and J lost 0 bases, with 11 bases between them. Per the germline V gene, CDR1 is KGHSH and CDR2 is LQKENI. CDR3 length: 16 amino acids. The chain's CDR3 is CASSPMPVPNTGELFF. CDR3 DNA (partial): TGTGCCAGCTCACCCATGCCGGTTCCGAACACCGGGGAG.

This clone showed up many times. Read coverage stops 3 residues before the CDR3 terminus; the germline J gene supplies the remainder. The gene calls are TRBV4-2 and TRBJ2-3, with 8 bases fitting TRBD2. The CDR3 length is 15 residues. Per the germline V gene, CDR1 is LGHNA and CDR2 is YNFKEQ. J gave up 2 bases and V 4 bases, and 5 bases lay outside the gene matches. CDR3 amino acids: CASSLRGGDTDTQYF. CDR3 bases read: TGTGCCAGCAGCCTCCGGGGGGGAGACACAGATACG.

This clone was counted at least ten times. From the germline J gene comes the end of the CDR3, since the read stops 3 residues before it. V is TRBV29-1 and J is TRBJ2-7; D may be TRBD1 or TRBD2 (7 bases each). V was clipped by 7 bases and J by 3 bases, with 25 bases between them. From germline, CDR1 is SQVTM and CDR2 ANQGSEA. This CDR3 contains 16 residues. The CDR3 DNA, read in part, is TGCAGCGCAGGAGGAGGGAGGGCAGGGGGTATCTACGAG. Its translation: CSAGGGRAGGIYE. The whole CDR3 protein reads CSAGGGRAGGIYEQYF.